Listed below are T cell receptor beta chains from one sample, sequenced in a study of blood T cell repertoires in COVID-19. Sequencing used immunoSEQ multiplex PCR; TCRdb keeps in-frame clones, though not all of them. The data hold approximately 160,000 clones, with about 85% observed a single time. The sample consisted of peripheral blood. These receptors were obtained from a man between 60 and 70 years old who had recovered from COVID-19. CDR3s include the opening cysteine and the closing phenylalanine or tryptophan. A D gene is named only where the DNA matches it firmly. Rows may omit the clone size; those that give it use once, few, many or a size class.

TRBJ1-1 | . | TRBV11-2 | . | TGTGCCAGCAGCTTCGACCGCGGGGTCGCTGAAGCTTTCTTT | CASSFDRGVAEAFF
TRBJ1-1 | . | TRBV9 | . | TGTGCCAGCAGCTGGACAGAGAACACTGAAGCTTTCTTT | CASSWTENTEAFF
TRBJ2-3 | . | TRBV6-5 | . | TGTGCCAGCGATGGACAGTACACAGATACGCAGTATTTT | CASDGQYTDTQYF
TRBJ2-7 | TRBD1 | TRBV29-1 | few | TGCAGCGCTCAAAGCGGGACAGGGAGCTCCTACGAGCAGTACTTC | CSAQSGTGSSYEQYF
TRBJ1-1 | . | TRBV6-5 | few | TGTGCCAGCAGCCTCGATGAGACTGAAGCTTTCTTT | CASSLDETEAFF
TRBJ2-3 | . | TRBV6-6 | . | TGTGCCAGCAGTTTACCCTTACGGGGGAGCACAGATACGCAGTATTTT | CASSLPLRGSTDTQYF
TRBJ2-3 | TRBD2 | TRBV19 | . | TGTGCCAGTAGTCCGGGGGGGCCTACAGATACGCAGTATTTT | CASSPGGPTDTQYF
TRBJ1-4 | . | TRBV5-1 | few | TGCGCCAGCAGCTTGGAACTGTATAATGAAAAACTGTTTTTT | CASSLELYNEKLFF
TRBJ2-3 | . | TRBV10-3 | once | TGTGCCATCCACGCTAATGAGGCAGATACGCAGTATTTT | CAIHANEADTQYF
TRBJ2-5 | TRBD2 | TRBV14 | . | TGTGCCAGCAGCCAAGTCGGACTAGGGAGAGAGACCCAGTACTTC | CASSQVGLGRETQYF
TRBJ1-2 | . | TRBV6-6 | . | TGTGCCAGCAGCCCCCACCGGACAGATAGTGGCTACACCTTC | CASSPHRTDSGYTF
TRBJ1-1 | . | TRBV29-1 | . | TGCAGCGTTGAAGATCAAAGATCCGGGGATATGAGCACTGAAGCTTTCTTT | CSVEDQRSGDMSTEAFF
TRBJ2-5 | TRBD2 | TRBV7-2 | . | TGTGCCAGCAGCTTAGCTGGTAGCGGGGGAAAAGAGACCCAGTACTTC | CASSLAGSGGKETQYF
TRBJ1-4 | TRBD1 | TRBV4-2 | . | TGTGCCAGCAGCCACCAACAGGGGGCAGATGAAAAACTGTTTTTT | CASSHQQGADEKLFF
TRBJ2-7 | . | TRBV9 | . | TGTGCCAGCAGCGTAACCGAGCGAAATGAGCAGTACTTC | CASSVTERNEQYF
TRBJ1-1 | . | TRBV11-1 | . | TGTGCCAGCAGCCCCCCCCTTGCGGGTGGGATCACTGAAGCTTTCTTT | CASSPPLAGGITEAFF
TRBJ2-7 | . | TRBV4-1 | . | TGCGCCAGCAGCCAAGATAGGAACAGTCCCCTCTCCTACGAGCAGTACTTC | CASSQDRNSPLSYEQYF
TRBJ1-1 | . | TRBV4-2 | . | TGTGCCAGCAGCCAAGTCTCAGGGGTGGAGAACACTGAAGCTTTCTTT | CASSQVSGVENTEAFF
TRBJ1-6 | . | TRBV6-5 | . | TGTGCCAGCAGTTACTTGCAGGGTGGTCAATCACCCCTCCACTTT | CASSYLQGGQSPLHF